This TCR beta chain was sequenced in a study of STAT5B mutations in CD4+ large granular lymphocyte leukemia. On this clone: Its antigen is currently unknown.

Measured with immunoSEQ multiplex PCR; TCRdb has only the in-frame clones, and not every one. The data show over 25,000 clones, approximately 70% seen once. Findings of the study overall: No patients shared main leukemic clonotypes, though roughly 25% appeared at low frequency elsewhere.

Sequencing used CD4+ T cells from blood buffy coats. The receptor comes from a human donor in good health.

The CDR3 here is CASSHGQEGQPQHF. Here the CDR3 DNA reads TGTGCCAGCAGCCATGGACAGGAAGGACAGCCCCAGCATTTT. The rearrangement links TRBV4-2 to TRBJ1-5; TRBD1 matches 7 bases. V lost 3 bases to trimming and J lost 7 bases; unmatched junction nucleotides: 6. Per the germline V gene, CDR1 is LGHNA and CDR2 is YNFKEQ. This CDR3 is 14 amino acids long.